The text below deals with one TCR beta chain. It has no known antigen specificity. It has no much larger one-base neighbor in the sample; base qualities were not kept. After removal of 4 bases from V and 7 bases from J, the junction retains 9 bases not matched to a gene. From a lookup of the germline V gene, CDR1 and CDR2 are MNHEY and SVGAGI. Including the terminal cysteine and phenylalanine, the CDR3 comprises 15 residues. Of the read, only the CDR3 DNA is kept; its 45 bases are in frame from base 1. TRB sequencing was run on genomic DNA with either the immunoSEQ assay at survey resolution or the hsTCRB kit. In the authors' own workflow: The immunoSEQ software handled the initial read processing, while the LymphoSeq R package was used for the repertoire analyses. Clonality was computed as 1 minus normalized Shannon entropy; Gini coefficient was also calculated for each TRB dataset. Phenotypes of unsorted samples were inferred by mapping TRB sequences from sorted subsets of the recipient or donor onto the same recipient's unsorted samples. TCRdb retrieved this table from immuneACCESS and kept in-frame rearrangements only. Not all clones are present; in checked studies, unresolved V genes account for under half, and no reason is known for the remainder. That table gives V, J and clone size, and the DNA gave D and trimming. The sample data list about 53,000 clones, and 70% to 90% of these were observed just once. The ten top clones hold about 3% of the sample.

PTCy-treated patients were drawn from a prospective multi-institutional clinical trial. Peripheral blood and bone marrow mononuclear cells were isolated by Ficoll-Hypaque density centrifugation and cryopreserved. The source of the sample is a study of T cells after posttransplantation cyclophosphamide (dated by TCRdb to about 2016). Context from the whole study: Using TRB sequencing, the study followed how the T cell repertoire rebuilt after myeloablative bone marrow transplantation with posttransplantation cyclophosphamide given as GVHD prophylaxis. Public TRB sequences were checked against a database of over 3,000 sequences associated with responses to pathogens, tumor antigens, self-antigens and alloantigens. Because TRA and TRB clonality were tightly correlated in fewer than 10 samples, subsequent TCR analyses were focused on TRB only. Up to 3 additional blood samples from 2 to 5.2 years after transplant were also TRB-sequenced in 3 patients, as was pretransplant blood from several patients. Antigen receptor sequencing was done on samples from about 38 PTCy-treated patients and from 15 to 20 related bone marrow donors of those patients. Blood from all 35 or so PTCy patients with 1-year posttransplant specimens was subjected to TRB sequencing. General study outcomes and caveats: Across approximately 45 patients, TRB clonality was highly associated with recipient CMV seropositivity and CMV reactivation, and PTCy diversity was similar to diversity in CNI/methotrexate controls. Donor-recipient similarity was low at 1-2 months but increased during the first year, and donor CD8+ memory clones often dominated later blood repertoires. The TRB repertoires of T cells infiltrating skin or GI tract showed only limited overlap with the TRB repertoires of T cells in blood.

This clonotype was obtained from a man younger than 40 with a blood cancer, CMV-positive, and with a related stem cell donor. Input material: PBMCs. Recombination connected TRBV6-5 to TRBJ2-1, and TRBD1 aligns with 8 junction nucleotides. The DNA is as follows: TGTGCCAGCAGTTGGCGACAGGGGATGGAGAATGAGCAGTTCTTC. Its product reads: CASSWRQGMENEQFF.